These 31 T cell receptor beta chains were all obtained from the same sample, sequenced in a study of blood T cell repertoires in COVID-19. Some clones are missing from TCRdb's copy, which holds only in-frame ones; the method was immunoSEQ multiplex PCR. The sample records about 76,000 clones, roughly nine tenths being singletons. The specimen was peripheral blood. These receptors all stem from a man aged 45-60 years with acute or convalescent COVID-19.

This chain connects TRBV6-2 or TRBV6-3 to TRBJ2-7; weak D call: TRBD2 (5 bases). Germline V gene data show CDR1 as MNHEY and CDR2 as SVGEGT. V gave up 0 bases and J gave up 7 bases, with 22 bases separating them. The length of the CDR3 is 17 residues. CDR3 residues: CASSYSMVHLTPGEQYV. DNA for the CDR3: TGTGCCAGCAGTTACTCGATGGTGCACCTTACGCCGGGGGAGCAGTACGTC.

V usage is TRBV4-3 and J usage is TRBJ1-6, with D unresolved. Germline CDR1 reads LGHNA; CDR2 reads YSLEER. The CDR3 is 16 residues long. V dropped 1 base and J dropped 6 bases, with 13 bases sitting between them. The CDR3 reads CASSQVAGYPNSPLHF. As DNA, the CDR3 is TGCGCCAGCAGCCAAGTCGCGGGGTACCCTAATTCACCCCTCCACTTT.

V gene TRBV29-1 combines with J gene TRBJ2-7; D possibly corresponds to TRBD2 (6 bases). The CDR3 loop spans 13 amino acids. V was clipped by 5 bases and J by 0 bases, with 11 bases between them. Germline V gives CDR1 SQVTM, CDR2 ANQGSEA. The CDR3 nucleotides read TGCAGCGTTTTAGGCGGGAACTCCTACGAGCAGTACTTC. This gives the protein CSVLGGNSYEQYF.

This clone appeared once. The chain carries TRBV28 and TRBJ1-2; the match to TRBD1 covers 7 bases. The germline V gene has CDR1 MDHEN and CDR2 SYDVKM. Losses at the gene ends were 2 bases for V and 2 bases for J; bases not matched to a gene: 8. The CDR3 is made up of 16 amino acids. In nucleotides, the CDR3 is TGTGCCAGCAGTTTACGGGCAGGGGGGAGGAACTATGGCTACACCTTC. Encoded protein: CASSLRAGGRNYGYTF.

The V gene is TRBV5-6, the J gene TRBJ2-1, with 8 bases matching TRBD2. The CDR3 loop spans 15 amino acids. The germline CDR1 and CDR2 sequences are SGHDT and YYEEEE. The junction had 7 bases not matched to a gene; V was cut back by 4 bases and J by 4 bases. The CDR3 DNA is TGTGCCAGCAGCGAGCGGGAGAGGGTTTACAATGAGCAGTTCTTC. Translating it yields CASSERERVYNEQFF.

The J gene is TRBJ2-1, the V gene TRBV4-1; TRBD1 agrees at 10 bases. CDR1 and CDR2 (germline): MGHRA, YSYEKL. J lost 7 bases, V lost 3 bases, and 6 bases had no gene match. The CDR3 consists of 15 residues. The CDR3 loop is CASSHPRDRGNEQFF. CDR3 nucleotide sequence: TGCGCCAGCAGCCATCCCAGGGACAGGGGTAATGAGCAGTTCTTC.

This CDR3 reads CASSLPGTAETDTQYF. The CDR3 bases are TGTGCCAGCAGTCTCCCCGGGACAGCGGAGACAGATACGCAGTATTTT. J is TRBJ2-3 and V is TRBV28, with TRBD1 matching 7 bases. This CDR3 is 16 amino acids long. V was pared by 5 bases and J by 3 bases, with 11 bases of the junction left unmatched. Germline CDR1 reads MDHEN; CDR2 reads SYDVKM.

This chain joins TRBV12-3 or TRBV12-4 and TRBJ2-3; 7 nucleotides line up with TRBD2. The trim removed 8 bases at V and 5 bases at J, leaving 7 bases unmatched. CDR3 length equals 13 residues. The CDR3 is CASQSGVGDTQYF. The CDR3 DNA sequence: TGTGCCAGCCAAAGCGGGGTAGGAGATACGCAGTATTTT.

The chain carries TRBV4-3 and TRBJ1-3, with D perhaps matching TRBD1 (6 bases). This CDR3 region has 16 residues. With 1 base removed from V and 1 base from J, the gap between germline ends came to 11 bases. Germline-derived CDR1 and CDR2 are LGHNA and YSLEER. For the CDR3, the DNA is TGCGCCAGCAGCCAAGTTTATAGGGGGTCTGGAAACACCATATATTTT. Protein: CASSQVYRGSGNTIYF.

The gene calls are TRBV5-1 and TRBJ1-6; the D is unclear. Trimming removed 0 bases at V and 5 bases at J, with 6 bases between. This CDR3 comprises 14 residues. Germline V gives CDR1 SGHRS, CDR2 YFSETQ. Written as DNA, the CDR3 is TGCGCCAGCAGCTTGGAACAGAATAATTCACCCCTCCACTTT. Protein product: CASSLEQNNSPLHF.

This clone came up many times. The chain joins TRBV28 to TRBJ2-5; D is unclear. V was clipped by 7 bases and J by 3 bases, with 12 bases between them. The CDR3 sequence is 13 residues long. CDR1 and CDR2 (germline): MDHEN, SYDVKM. The CDR3: CASTLARKETQYF. The DNA of the CDR3 is TGTGCCAGCACCTTGGCTAGGAAAGAGACCCAGTACTTC.

The rearrangement joins TRBV11-2 to TRBJ1-4, with D perhaps matching TRBD1 (5 bases). The CDR3 spans 14 residues. Germline V gives CDR1 SGHAT, CDR2 FQNNGV. V was shortened by 5 bases and J by 3 bases, with 10 bases between the two germline ends. As DNA, the CDR3 is TGTGCCAGCAGCCCGGGACTGTCTAATGAAAAACTGTTTTTT. Its protein product is CASSPGLSNEKLFF.

The chain combines TRBV3-1 (or the pseudogene TRBV3-2) with TRBJ2-7, with a possible D match to TRBD1 (5 bases). The CDR3 is made up of 13 amino acids. Germline values: CDR1 LGHDT, CDR2 YNNKEL (reference sequence). V lost 5 bases and J lost 3, with 11 bases in between. CDR3 bases: TGTGCCAGCAGCTTCAGACAGAGCTACGAGCAGTACGTC. Translation: CASSFRQSYEQYV.

This clone was found once. This same CDR3 is encoded by further DNA sequences in the sample. V and J are TRBV10-3 and TRBJ1-6; D uncertain. The germline gives CDR1 ENHRY, CDR2 SYGVKD. This CDR3 is built from 12 residues. Trimming removed 6 bases at V and 8 bases at J, with 8 bases between. CDR3 sequence reads: CAIRREDSPLHF. CDR3 nucleotide sequence: TGTGCCATCAGAAGGGAGGATTCACCCCTCCACTTT.

J is TRBJ1-6 and V is TRBV6-5, with 7 bases identical to TRBD1. V shed 8 bases and J 7 bases; nucleotides not matched to a gene: 8. Germline lookup yields CDR1 MNHEY and CDR2 SVGAGI. CDR3 length: 14 amino acids. CDR3 nucleotide sequence: TGTGCCAGCGGCCGGGCCAGGGGGAATTCACCCCTCCACTTT. As protein: CASGRARGNSPLHF.

The CDR3 spells CASSINGGVTGELFF. The CDR3 nucleotides are TGTGCCAGTAGTATCAATGGAGGGGTCACCGGGGAGCTGTTTTTT. The chain joins TRBV19 to TRBJ2-2; a possible D gene is TRBD2 (6 bases). Germline V gene data show CDR1 as LNHDA and CDR2 as SQIVND (reference sequence). The germline V and J ends were trimmed by 3 bases and 4 bases, with 12 bases remaining between them. The CDR3 covers 15 residues.

This chain links TRBV30 with TRBJ2-2; D is uncertain. This CDR3 region has 14 residues. From germline, CDR1 is GTSNPN and CDR2 SVGIG (reference sequence). The V end lost 0 bases, the J end lost 0 bases, and 5 bases lay between the germline ends. The CDR3 loop is CAWSVLTNTGELFF. CDR3 DNA: TGTGCCTGGAGTGTACTGACGAACACCGGGGAGCTGTTTTTT.

V gene TRBV7-9 combines with J gene TRBJ1-4; TRBD1 agrees at 7 bases. Germline V gene lookup returns CDR1 SEHNR and CDR2 FQNEAQ (reference sequence). V shed 5 bases and J 5 bases; nucleotides not matched to a gene: 8. CDR3 length equals 15 residues. CDR3 sequence: CASSPATGANEKLFF. The CDR3 DNA sequence: TGTGCCAGCAGCCCAGCCACAGGGGCGAATGAAAAACTGTTTTTT.

The count of this clone is one. CDR3 amino acids: CASTPRVTEAFF. CDR3 nucleotide sequence: TGTGCCAGCACCCCACGGGTTACTGAAGCTTTCTTT. The chain uses TRBV12-3 or TRBV12-4 and TRBJ1-1, with D unclear. CDR3 length: 12 amino acids. The V end was cut by 7 bases, the J end by 5 bases, with 11 bases between.

This chain joins TRBV28 and TRBJ2-7, with D possibly matching TRBD2 (6 bases). Looked up from germline, CDR1 is MDHEN and CDR2 is SYDVKM. Deletions cut 2 bases from V and 7 bases from J, with 9 bases between. CDR3 length: 12 amino acids. Here the CDR3 reads CASSLGGKEQYF. The CDR3 coding sequence is TGTGCCAGCAGTTTAGGGGGGAAAGAGCAGTACTTC.

The chain links TRBV18 to TRBJ1-3; maybe TRBD1 (6 bases). The germline V gene encodes CDR1 KGHSH and CDR2 LQKENI. V dropped 7 bases and J dropped 0 bases, with 22 bases sitting between them. The CDR3 is made up of 18 amino acids. The CDR3, as DNA: TGTGCCAGCTTACAGGATTCGGGACAACTTATCTCTGGAAACACCATATATTTT. Translated: CASLQDSGQLISGNTIYF.

This clone is a singleton in its sample. The V call is TRBV28, the J call TRBJ1-4; D might be TRBD1 (5 bases). V was shortened by 7 bases and J by 5 bases, with 17 bases between the two germline ends. The CDR3 length is 15 residues. The germline V gene encodes CDR1 MDHEN and CDR2 SYDVKM. The CDR3 loop is CASIPSGDRNEKLFF. The CDR3 coding sequence is TGTGCCAGCATACCTTCGGGGGATCGAAATGAAAAACTGTTTTTT. The full variable domain, its missing parts supplied by reference TRBV28 and TRBJ1-4, is DVKVTQSSRYLVKRTGEKVFLECVQDMDHENMFWYRQDPGLGLRLIYFSYDVKMKEKGDIPEGYSVSREKKERFSLILESASTNQTSMYLCASIPSGDRNEKLFFGSGTQLSVL.

The chain has TRBV5-1 and TRBJ2-5; TRBD1 matches at 9 bases. V lost 4 bases to trimming and J lost 4 bases; unmatched junction nucleotides: 8. This CDR3 region has 15 residues. CDR1 SGHRS and CDR2 YFSETQ come from the germline V gene. The CDR3 DNA reads TGCGCCAGCAGCGAGGGACAGGGAGGTCTAGAGACCCAGTACTTC. Encoded protein: CASSEGQGGLETQYF.

V and J are TRBV6-2 or TRBV6-3 and TRBJ2-4; 7 bases agree with TRBD1. The CDR3 is 16 amino acids. Germline V gene lookup returns CDR1 MNHEY and CDR2 SVGEGT. Trimming cost V 6 bases and J 8 bases; bases outside gene matches: 16. CDR3 bases: TGTGCCAGCAGCATCGACAGGGAGAGGAGGTCAGACATTCAGTACTTC. Translating gives CASSIDRERRSDIQYF.

The genes are TRBV6-4 and TRBJ2-1, with 7 bases aligning to TRBD2. CDR3 length: 13 residues. Trimming removed 5 bases from V and 7 bases from J; junction bases left unmatched: 5. From germline, CDR1 is MRHNA and CDR2 SNTAGT. CDR3 sequence (DNA): TGTGCCAGCAGTAAAAGGGGAGGGAATGAGCAGTTCTTC. It is translated as CASSKRGGNEQFF.

This clone occurred once. The genes are TRBV30 and TRBJ2-7; 7 nucleotides align to TRBD1. The V gene end was trimmed by 7 bases and the J gene end by 2 bases; junction bases not matched to a gene: 8. The CDR3 length is 13 residues. Germline CDR1 GTSNPN, CDR2 SVGIG (reference sequence). This CDR3 reads CASQGVTTYEQYF. The CDR3 DNA reads TGTGCCTCCCAGGGGGTTACTACCTACGAGCAGTACTTC. The entire variable domain, with the rest obtained from reference TRBV30 and TRBJ2-7, is as follows: SQTIHQWPATLVQPVGSPLSLECTVEGTSNPNLYWYRQAAGRGLQLLFYSVGIGQISSEVPQNLSASRPQDRQFILSSKKLLLSDSGFYLCASQGVTTYEQYFGPGTRLTVT.

This clone occurred a few times. This rearrangement joins TRBV18 to TRBJ2-3; D unclear. V lost 1 base, J lost 3 bases, and 5 bases lay in between. This CDR3 is 13 amino acids long. Germline CDR1 reads KGHSH; CDR2 reads LQKENI. The CDR3 is CASSPRQTDTQYF. The CDR3 nucleotides read TGTGCCAGCTCACCACGGCAGACAGATACGCAGTATTTT.

The chain couples TRBV27 to TRBJ1-5; 8 nucleotides agree with TRBD1. V lost 4 bases to trimming and J lost 9 bases; unmatched junction nucleotides: 8. The CDR3 length is 14 residues. Germline CDR1 and CDR2: MNHEY and SMNVEV (reference sequence). CDR3 residues: CASSSDRVGWPQHF. The CDR3 DNA follows: TGTGCCAGCAGTTCGGACAGGGTCGGTTGGCCCCAGCATTTT.

The chain recombines TRBV28 with TRBJ2-1; perhaps TRBD1 as D (5 bases). Germline V gene lookup returns CDR1 MDHEN and CDR2 SYDVKM. V was clipped by 5 bases and J by 8 bases, with 10 bases between them. This CDR3 has 12 residues. CDR3 protein: CASSAGFHEQFF. CDR3 DNA sequence: TGTGCCAGCAGTGCAGGGTTTCATGAGCAGTTCTTC.

The chain combines TRBV14 with TRBJ2-1, with 11 bases identical to TRBD2. The CDR3 covers 14 residues. CDR1 and CDR2 from the germline V gene are SGHDN and FVKESK. V gave up 4 bases and J gave up 5 bases; unmatched junction bases: 1. The CDR3 reads CASSPSGGHNEQFF. Written as DNA, the CDR3 is TGTGCCAGCAGCCCTAGCGGGGGGCACAATGAGCAGTTCTTC.

The gene calls are TRBV7-2 and TRBJ1-5, with D possibly being TRBD1 (6 bases). Germline values: CDR1 SGHTA, CDR2 FQGNSA. V was pared by 5 bases and J by 2 bases, with 19 bases between. This CDR3 comprises 17 residues. DNA for the CDR3: TGTGCCAGCAGCCATCGGGGGGGCCTCAGGGGCAATCAGCCCCAGCATTTT. This codes for CASSHRGGLRGNQPQHF.